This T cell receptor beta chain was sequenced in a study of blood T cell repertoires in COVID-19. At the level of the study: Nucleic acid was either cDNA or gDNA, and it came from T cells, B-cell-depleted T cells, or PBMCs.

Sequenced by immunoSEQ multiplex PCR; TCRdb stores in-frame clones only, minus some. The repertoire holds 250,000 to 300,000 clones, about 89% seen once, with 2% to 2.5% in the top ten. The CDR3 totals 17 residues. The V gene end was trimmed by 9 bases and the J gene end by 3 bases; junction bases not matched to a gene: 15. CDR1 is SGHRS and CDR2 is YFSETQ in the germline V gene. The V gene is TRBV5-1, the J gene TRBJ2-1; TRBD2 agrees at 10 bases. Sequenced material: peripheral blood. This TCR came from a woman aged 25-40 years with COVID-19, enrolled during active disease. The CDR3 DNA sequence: TGCGCCACCTCCCGTTCGGGTACTAGCGGGGACTACAATGAGCAGTTCTTC. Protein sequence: CATSRSGTSGDYNEQFF.